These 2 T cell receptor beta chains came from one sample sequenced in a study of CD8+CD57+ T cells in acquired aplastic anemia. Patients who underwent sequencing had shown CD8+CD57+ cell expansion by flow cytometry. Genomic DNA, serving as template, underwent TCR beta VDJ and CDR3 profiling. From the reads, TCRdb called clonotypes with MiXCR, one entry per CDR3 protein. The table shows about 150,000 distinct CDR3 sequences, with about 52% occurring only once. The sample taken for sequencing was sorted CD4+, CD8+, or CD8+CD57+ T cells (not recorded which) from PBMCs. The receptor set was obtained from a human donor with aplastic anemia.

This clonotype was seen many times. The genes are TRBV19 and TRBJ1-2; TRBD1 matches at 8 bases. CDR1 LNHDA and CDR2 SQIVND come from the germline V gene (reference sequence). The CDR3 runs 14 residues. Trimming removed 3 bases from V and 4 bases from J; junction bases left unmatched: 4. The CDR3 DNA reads TGTGCCAGTAGTATCGGACAGGGATCCTATGGCTACACCTTC. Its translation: CASSIGQGSYGYTF.

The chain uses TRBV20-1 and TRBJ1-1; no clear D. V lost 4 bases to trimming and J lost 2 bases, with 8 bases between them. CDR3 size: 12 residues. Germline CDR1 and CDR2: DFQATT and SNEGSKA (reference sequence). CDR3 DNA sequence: TGCAGTGCTATGGACGCTAACACTGAAGCTTTCTTT. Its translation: CSAMDANTEAFF.